This TCR beta chain was obtained from a study of regulatory T cells in long-lasting Graves disease. This clonotype was detected ten times or more. The target antigen is unknown. The germline CDR1 and CDR2 sequences are SGHRS and YFSETQ. V was pared by 0 bases and J by 6 bases, with 9 bases of the junction left unmatched. The CDR3 consists of 16 residues. Time point defined: newly diagnosed GD, antithyroid drugs for less than 3 months. The TCR library was made from RNA extracted from PBMCs. Building the TCR beta libraries relied on iRepertoire HTBI primers, and CDR3 regions underwent Arm-PCR. Per the study methods: Across all samples, roughly 62 TRBV segments and around 14 TRBJ segments were identified. TCRdb redid the calling of the multiplex PCR reads with MiXCR, one entry per CDR3 protein. The authors' filters were not applied to this entry. The sample contains roughly 380,000 distinct CDR3 sequences, about 14% of which appear only once.

Study-level results: When disease was persistent, TRBV28, TRBJ1-2 and TRBJ2-5 were the favored segments.

The V call is TRBV5-1, the J call TRBJ2-3; 8 bases match TRBD2. Sequenced material: peripheral blood mononuclear cells (PBMCs), taken at new diagnosis, from a patient treated with antithyroid drugs. This TCR was recovered from a female donor with Graves disease. The CDR3 bases are TGCGCCAGCAGCTTGGCCGGGGGACTAGGTGGGGATACGCAGTATTTT. Translating it yields CASSLAGGLGGDTQYF.